This TCR beta chain was identified during a study of T cell changes during pregnancy in multiple sclerosis. CDR1 is SGHNT, CDR2 YYREEE, per germline (reference sequence). This CDR3 spans 14 amino acids. V lost 0 bases, J lost 4 bases, and 7 bases lay in between. Assay used: immunoSEQ multiplex PCR; TCRdb lists only in-frame clones, some missing. The sample contains tens of thousands of clones, roughly 91% of which appear only once. This sequence joins TRBV5-4 and TRBJ2-2; D not resolved. The clonotype comes from a female donor in good health, enrolled as a control in a pregnancy study. The material was CD4+ T cells from peripheral blood mononuclear cells, obtained in the first trimester of pregnancy. As DNA, the CDR3 is TGTGCCAGCAGCTTGGATGCGAGCACCGGGGAGCTGTTTTTT. It specifies CASSLDASTGELFF.